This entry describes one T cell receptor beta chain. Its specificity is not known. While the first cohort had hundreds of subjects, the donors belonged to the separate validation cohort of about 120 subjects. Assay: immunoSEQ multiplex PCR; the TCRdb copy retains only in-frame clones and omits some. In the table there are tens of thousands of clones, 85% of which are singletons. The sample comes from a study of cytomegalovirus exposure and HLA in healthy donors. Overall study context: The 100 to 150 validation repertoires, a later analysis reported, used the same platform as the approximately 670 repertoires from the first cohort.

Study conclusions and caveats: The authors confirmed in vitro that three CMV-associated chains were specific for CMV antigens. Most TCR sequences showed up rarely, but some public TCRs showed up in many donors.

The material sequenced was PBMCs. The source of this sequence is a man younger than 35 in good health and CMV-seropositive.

CDR3 amino acids: CASRAHEQFF. The CDR3 DNA reads as TGTGCCAGCAGGGCCCATGAGCAGTTCTTC. The chain links TRBV2 to TRBJ2-1, with no clear D. The CDR3 is made up of 10 amino acids. Trimming removed 6 bases at V and 8 bases at J, with 5 bases between. Germline assignment: CDR1 SNHLY and CDR2 FYNNEI.